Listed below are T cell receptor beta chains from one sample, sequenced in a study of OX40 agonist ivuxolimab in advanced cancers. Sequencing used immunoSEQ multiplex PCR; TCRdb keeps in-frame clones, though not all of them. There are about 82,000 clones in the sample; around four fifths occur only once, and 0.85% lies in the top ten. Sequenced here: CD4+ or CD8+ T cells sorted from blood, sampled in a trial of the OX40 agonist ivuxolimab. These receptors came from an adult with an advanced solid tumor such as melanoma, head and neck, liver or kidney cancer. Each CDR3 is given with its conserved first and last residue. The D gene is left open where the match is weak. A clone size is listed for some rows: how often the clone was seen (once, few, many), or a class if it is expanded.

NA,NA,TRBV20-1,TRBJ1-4,CSADTGRRLFF,TGCAGTGCGGACACAGGGAGGAGGCTGTTTTTT
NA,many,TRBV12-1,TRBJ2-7,CASSPGTGEHYEQYF,TGTGCCAGCAGCCCTGGGACAGGGGAACACTACGAGCAGTACTTC
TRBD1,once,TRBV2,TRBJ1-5,CASEQTGAPVGPQHF,TGTGCCAGCGAACAGACAGGGGCTCCGGTAGGGCCCCAGCATTTT
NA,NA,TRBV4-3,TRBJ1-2,CASSQEGASNYGYTF,TGCGCCAGCAGCCAAGAAGGGGCCAGTAACTATGGCTACACCTTC
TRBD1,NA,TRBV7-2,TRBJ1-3,CASSLMGQGNSGNTIYF,TGTGCCAGCAGCCTAATGGGACAGGGGAACTCTGGAAACACCATATATTTT
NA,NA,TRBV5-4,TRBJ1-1,CASSGGAPITAFF,TGTGCCAGCAGCGGTGGTGCCCCTATAACAGCTTTCTTT
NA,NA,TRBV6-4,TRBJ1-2,CASSPTQRGYGYTF,TGTGCCAGCAGCCCGACTCAGAGGGGCTATGGCTACACCTTC
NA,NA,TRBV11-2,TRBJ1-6,CASSFGQPRNSPLHF,TGTGCCAGCAGCTTCGGACAGCCACGTAATTCACCCCTCCACTTT
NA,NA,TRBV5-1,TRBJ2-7,CASSVWTEPSEQYF,TGCGCCAGCAGCGTCTGGACAGAGCCCTCCGAGCAGTACTTC
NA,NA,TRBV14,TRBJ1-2,CASSQGVGGYGYTF,TGTGCCAGCAGCCAAGGTGTGGGGGGCTATGGCTACACCTTC
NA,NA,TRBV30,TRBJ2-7,CAWRPRGGPSYEQYF,TGTGCCTGGAGACCCCGCGGGGGCCCCTCCTACGAGCAGTACTTC
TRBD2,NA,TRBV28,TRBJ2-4,CASSPGGENIQYF,TGTGCCAGCAGCCCGGGAGGAGAAAACATTCAGTACTTC
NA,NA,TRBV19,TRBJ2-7,CASSIDGSSSYEQYF,TGTGCCAGTAGTATAGATGGGTCCTCCTCCTACGAGCAGTACTTC